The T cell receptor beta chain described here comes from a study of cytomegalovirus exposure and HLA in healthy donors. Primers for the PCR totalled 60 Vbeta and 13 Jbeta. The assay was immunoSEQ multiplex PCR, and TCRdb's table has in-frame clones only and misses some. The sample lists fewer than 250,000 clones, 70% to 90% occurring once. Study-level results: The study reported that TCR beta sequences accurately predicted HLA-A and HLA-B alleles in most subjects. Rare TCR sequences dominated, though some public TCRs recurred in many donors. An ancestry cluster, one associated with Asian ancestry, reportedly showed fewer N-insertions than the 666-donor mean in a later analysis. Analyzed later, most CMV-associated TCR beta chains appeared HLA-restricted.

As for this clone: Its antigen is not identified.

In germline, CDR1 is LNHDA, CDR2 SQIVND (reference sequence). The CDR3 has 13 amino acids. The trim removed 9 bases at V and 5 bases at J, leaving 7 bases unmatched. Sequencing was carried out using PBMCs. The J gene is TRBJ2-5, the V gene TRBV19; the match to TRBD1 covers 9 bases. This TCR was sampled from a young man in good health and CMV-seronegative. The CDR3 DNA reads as TGTGCCAGCAGTCGGGACAGGGAGGAGACCCAGTACTTC. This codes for CASSRDREETQYF.